This T cell receptor beta chain was observed in a study of Graves' ophthalmopathy and Graves' hyperthyroidism (dated by TCRdb to about 2018). At the level of the whole study: Peripheral blood was collected at initial diagnosis, before any treatment. The study used signatures of the TCR beta repertoire to tell Graves' ophthalmopathy apart from Graves' hyperthyroidism and to predict which patients would progress to ophthalmopathy. In total, over 130 blood samples were TCR-sequenced: some 43 ophthalmopathy, around 75 hyperthyroidism and 17 hyperthyroidism-to-ophthalmopathy patients. To explore V-J signatures distinguishing ophthalmopathy from hyperthyroidism, a discovery set of under 110 patients (about 43 ophthalmopathy, roughly 55 stable hyperthyroidism) was enrolled. The independent validation cohort included about 20 hyperthyroidism patients plus 17 patients who later progressed from hyperthyroidism to ophthalmopathy. In about 6 hyperthyroidism patients, the T-cell repertoire of thyroid tissue was compared with the T-cell repertoire of blood. Once sampling was done, hyperthyroidism patients were given methimazole at a starting dose of 30 mg daily, while ophthalmopathy patients were given high-dose intravenous methylprednisolone. The roughly 90 discovery patients were divided at random into training and test sets in a 7:3 ratio.

This clonotype turned up a few times. The antigen it binds to is not known. Base qualities are not provided; no much larger clone lies one nucleotide away. For repertoire sequencing, TCR beta CDR3 regions were amplified from RNA transcripts. The first round was an RT-PCR using HTBI primers with the Qiagen OneStep RT-PCR kit, and this first round was followed by a second-round multiplex PCR, then size selection and purification. The libraries underwent paired-end sequencing with 100 bp reads on an Illumina HiSeq2000. The study's processing was this. SOAPnuke was used for read processing, and reads with adapters, uncalled bases, a mean Phred below 15, or no exact constant-primer or identifier match were discarded. High-quality paired reads were merged with COPE v1.2.5. Unique nucleotide sequences were defined as clonotypes and aligned to IMGT TRB V, D and J references using MiTCR v1.1. Analysis was restricted to V-J combinations with a frequency above 0.0001, which covered about 99% of repertoires. For each V-J combination, a TCR clonal expansion and chaos score was defined as the ratio of F50 clonal expansion to chaos observed in the TCRdist matrix. Welch's t-statistics and random forest were used to narrow the features down to 10 to 15 V-J combinations, which were then fed into a naive Bayes classifier. The similarity between thyroid and blood repertoires was quantified using the Morisita-Horn index. TCRdb trimmed public reads at Q25 via fastp, called clones via MiXCR and kept in-frame beta chains. A single entry per CDR3 protein holds the most common genes and DNA from its merged rows. The V and J calls come from TCRdb's annotation, not from the publication. For this sample there are around 400,000 distinct CDR3 sequences; more than 20% appear just once. Approximately 3% of the sample lies in the top ten.

Results and caveats for the whole study, not just this receptor: The 13-signature model separated ophthalmopathy from stable hyperthyroidism with approximately 85% sensitivity and 81.08% specificity in cross-validation, and 80%/75% in the test set. Most expanded thyroid clonotypes with a frequency above 0.001 also appeared in blood, which suggests that blood repertoires may reflect the immune response in the thyroid. In validation, the model predicted ophthalmopathy progression with about 64% sensitivity and about 73% specificity; some twelve predicted patients were CT-confirmed with GO in a median of around 6 months. No statistical method was used to set the sample size in advance, and the investigators knew which group each participant was assigned to.

At the junction V is shortened by 7 bases and J by 2 bases; bases outside the gene matches: 7. Based on the germline V gene, the CDR1 and CDR2 sequences are MNHNS and SASEGT. Inclusive of the bounding cysteine and phenylalanine, the CDR3 is 15 residues long. The retained sequence is limited to the CDR3, 45 bases, with the frame set at the first base. Hyperthyroidism was defined as stable when no progression to ophthalmopathy occurred within 18 months of follow-up. Hyperthyroidism patients were newly diagnosed, with disease duration under 2 months, and aged 18 to 65 years. Patients were excluded if they had other autoimmune diseases, uncontrolled infections, pregnancy or lactation. Diagnosis relied on clinical symptoms, serum thyroxine, TRAb, thyroid ultrasound and orbital computed tomography. PBMCs were isolated from about 10 ml of fresh peripheral blood by Ficoll-Paque density gradient centrifugation. Total RNA was extracted using Trizol reagent, and RNA quality was checked on an Agilent 2100 Bioanalyzer.

The rearranged chain carries TRBV6-1 and TRBJ1-5; 8 nucleotides in the junction match TRBD1. This sequence was found in a woman between 18 and 29 years old with stable Graves' hyperthyroidism. Donor details come from another sample of the same person, matched by shared clones. Sequenced sample: peripheral blood. The CDR3 in this case is CASNPGTGRNQPQHF. The nucleotides are TGTGCCAGCAATCCCGGGACAGGCCGCAATCAGCCCCAGCATTTT.